The 20 T cell receptor beta chains below all came from one sample that was sequenced in a study of blood T cell repertoires in COVID-19. Using immunoSEQ multiplex PCR, the repertoire was profiled, and TCRdb retains in-frame clones only, with some absent. The sample lists 380,000 or so clones, about 87% occurring once. The sequencing input was PBMCs or T cells enriched from blood (not recorded which). These receptors all stem from a man aged 25-40 years who had recovered from COVID-19.

In its sample, this clone was seen a few times. The rearrangement joins TRBV11-2 to TRBJ1-2; possibly TRBD1 for D (5 bases). The CDR3 has 12 residues. Trimming removed 3 bases at V and 8 bases at J, with 10 bases between. Germline CDR1 reads SGHAT; CDR2 reads FQNNGV. CDR3 sequence (DNA): TGTGCCAGCAGCTTGGGGGGTATGGGCTACACCTTC. This gives the protein CASSLGGMGYTF.

The chain carries TRBV30 and TRBJ1-2; D uncertain. CDR1 and CDR2 (germline): GTSNPN, SVGIG (reference sequence). Trimming removed 0 bases at V and 4 bases at J, with 15 bases between. The CDR3 runs to 15 residues. CDR3: CAWSVLYRDFYGYTF. The CDR3 DNA sequence: TGTGCCTGGAGTGTCCTTTACCGAGACTTCTATGGCTACACCTTC. Combining the CDR3 with reference TRBV30 and TRBJ1-2 gives the whole variable domain SQTIHQWPATLVQPVGSPLSLECTVEGTSNPNLYWYRQAAGRGLQLLFYSVGIGQISSEVPQNLSASRPQDRQFILSSKKLLLSDSGFYLCAWSVLYRDFYGYTFGSGTRLTVV.

V and J are TRBV4-1 and TRBJ1-2; weak D call: TRBD1 (5 bases). The CDR3 is made up of 14 amino acids. Germline V gene data show CDR1 as MGHRA and CDR2 as YSYEKL. V lost 6 bases to trimming and J lost 1 base, with 12 bases between them. The CDR3 DNA reads TGCGCCAGCAGGGGTATCGGGGGTAACTATGGCTACACCTTC. Its protein is CASRGIGGNYGYTF.

The genes are TRBV5-1 and TRBJ2-2; the D gene is possibly TRBD1 (6 bases). Per the germline V gene, CDR1 is SGHRS and CDR2 is YFSETQ. This CDR3 is 15 amino acids long. Trimming cost V 2 bases and J 2 bases, with 10 bases left between them. In DNA, the CDR3 is TGCGCCAGCAGCTTTCGGGACACCAACACCGGGGAGCTGTTTTTT. Amino acids: CASSFRDTNTGELFF. Combining the CDR3 with reference TRBV5-1 and TRBJ2-2 gives the whole variable domain KAGVTQTPRYLIKTRGQQVTLSCSPISGHRSVSWYQQTPGQGLQFLFEYFSETQRNKGNFPGRFSGRQFSNSRSEMNVSTLELGDSALYLCASSFRDTNTGELFFGEGSRLTVL.

The CDR3 coding sequence is TGCAGCGCCCGGACAGGGGGAGAAACTGAAGCTTTCTTT. Protein sequence: CSARTGGETEAFF. The V and J genes are TRBV29-1 and TRBJ1-1, with TRBD1 matching over 10 bases. With 7 bases clipped from V and 5 bases from J, the junction kept 7 bases outside the gene matches. The germline V gene has CDR1 SQVTM and CDR2 ANQGSEA. The CDR3 extends over 13 amino acids.

The chain combines TRBV10-2 with TRBJ2-7; 8 bases are shared with TRBD2. With 10 bases clipped from V and 0 bases from J, the junction kept 17 bases outside the gene matches. Germline-derived CDR1 and CDR2 are WSHSY and SAAADI. The CDR3 is 17 amino acids. CDR3: CATRSGSGERSSYEQYF. The CDR3 DNA reads as TGCGCCACCCGAAGTGGTAGCGGGGAAAGGAGCTCCTACGAGCAGTACTTC.

V gene TRBV7-9 combines with J gene TRBJ1-1, with D perhaps TRBD1 (5 bases). CDR1 is SEHNR, CDR2 FQNEAQ, per germline (reference sequence). Trimming stripped 6 bases from V and 4 bases from J, with 21 bases between. The CDR3 covers 16 residues. The CDR3 reads CASSNTGSMFGTEAFF. The CDR3 DNA sequence: TGTGCCAGCAGTAATACAGGTTCTATGTTCGGCACTGAAGCTTTCTTT. The full variable domain, completed using reference TRBV7-9 and TRBJ1-1, is DTGVSQNPRHKITKRGQNVTFRCDPISEHNRLYWYRQTLGQGPEFLTYFQNEAQLEKSRLLSDRFSAERPKGSFSTLEIQRTEQGDSAMYLCASSNTGSMFGTEAFFGQGTRLTVV.

CDR3 coding DNA: TGTGCCAGCAGTTACTCCTTGACTTATGACACTGAAGCTTTCTTT. Its translation: CASSYSLTYDTEAFF. The V gene is TRBV6-2 or TRBV6-3, the J gene TRBJ1-1; D uncertain. Germline lookup yields CDR1 MNHEY and CDR2 SVGEGT. This CDR3 has 15 amino acids. With 0 bases removed from V and 3 bases from J, the gap between germline ends came to 11 bases.

V usage is TRBV7-9 and J usage is TRBJ2-7; 7 nucleotides line up with TRBD1. Germline CDR1 SEHNR, CDR2 FQNEAQ (reference sequence). V trimming: 4 bases; J trimming: 4 bases; junction bases outside the gene matches: 1. The CDR3 runs 12 residues. CDR3 region: CASSSTGYEQYF. Here the CDR3 DNA reads TGTGCCAGCAGCTCGACAGGGTACGAGCAGTACTTC.

The gene calls are TRBV19 and TRBJ1-2; TRBD1 aligns across 7 bases. This CDR3 spans 13 amino acids. Per germline, CDR1 LNHDA and CDR2 SQIVND (reference sequence). V lost 10 bases and J lost 2; bases outside the gene matches: 7. This CDR3 reads CATPDRRNYGYTF. The CDR3 DNA reads TGTGCCACTCCGGACAGGCGAAACTATGGCTACACCTTC. The whole variable domain, remainder taken from reference TRBV19 and TRBJ1-2, is DGGITQSPKYLFRKEGQNVTLSCEQNLNHDAMYWYRQDPGQGLRLIYYSQIVNDFQKGDIAEGYSVSREKKESFPLTVTSAQKNPTAFYLCATPDRRNYGYTFGSGTRLTVV.

The chain uses TRBV27 and TRBJ2-7, with D maybe TRBD1 (7 bases). CDR3 size: 16 residues. Between the trimmed V and J ends, which lost 5 bases and 3 bases, there was a span of 20 bases. Germline V lookup: CDR1 MNHEY, CDR2 SMNVEV (reference sequence). CDR3 sequence reads: CASSPGDSSGGYEQYF. DNA for the CDR3: TGTGCCAGCAGTCCGGGGGACAGCTCCGGAGGCTACGAGCAGTACTTC.

This sequence joins TRBV23-1 and TRBJ2-1, with 10 bases identical to TRBD2. TRBV23-1 falls under the ORF class, with uncertain function. Trimming took 4 bases from V and 1 from J; bases not matched to a gene: 7. The CDR3 sequence is 17 residues long. This chain's CDR3 is CASSPIGLAASYNEQFF. DNA for the CDR3: TGCGCCAGCAGTCCCATAGGACTAGCGGCGTCCTACAATGAGCAGTTCTTC.

The J gene is TRBJ2-7, the V gene TRBV11-2; no clear D gene. With 5 bases removed from V and 0 bases from J, the gap between germline ends came to 14 bases. The germline CDR1 and CDR2 sequences are SGHAT and FQNNGV. This CDR3 has 15 amino acids. Written as DNA, the CDR3 is TGTGCCAGCAGCCCCCAGGTGACACCCTCCTACGAGCAGTACTTC. It is translated as CASSPQVTPSYEQYF.

V is TRBV7-9 and J is TRBJ2-5; 9 nucleotides agree with TRBD1. CDR1 and CDR2 from the germline V gene are SEHNR and FQNEAQ (reference sequence). The junction had 9 bases not matched to a gene; V was cut back by 5 bases and J by 5 bases. The CDR3 runs 15 residues. The DNA for the CDR3 is TGTGCCAGCAGCATTACAGGGGGCACCGGGGAGACCCAGTACTTC. It translates to CASSITGGTGETQYF.

This sequence joins TRBV10-1 and TRBJ1-1; 7 positions match TRBD1. Germline CDR1 WNHNN, CDR2 SYGVQD (reference sequence). There are 13 residues in the CDR3. Trimming at V came to 7 bases and at J to 4 bases, leaving 6 bases not matched to a gene. The CDR3 DNA sequence: TGCGCCAGCAAGGCAGGGGGAGGCACTGAAGCTTTCTTT. Protein: CASKAGGGTEAFF.

The chain couples TRBV2 to TRBJ2-5; unclear D gene. The CDR3 has 12 residues. Germline lookup yields CDR1 SNHLY and CDR2 FYNNEI. V dropped 10 bases and J dropped 8 bases, with 17 bases sitting between them. CDR3 nucleotide sequence: TGTGCCACCTCCCGGGTCCCCGGTACCCAGTACTTC. Its translation is CATSRVPGTQYF. The whole variable domain, filled in from reference TRBV2 and TRBJ2-5, reads EPEVTQTPSHQVTQMGQEVILRCVPISNHLYFYWYRQILGQKVEFLVSFYNNEISEKSEIFDDQFSVERPDGSNFTLKIRSTKLEDSAMYFCATSRVPGTQYFGPGTRLLVL.

V is TRBV5-4 and J is TRBJ2-4; a possible D gene is TRBD1 (5 bases). Deletions cut 0 bases from V and 1 base from J, with 11 bases between. CDR1 and CDR2 from the germline V gene are SGHNT and YYREEE (reference sequence). The CDR3 runs 16 residues. CDR3 sequence (DNA): TGTGCCAGCAGCTTGGAGGGGTCTGGGGCCAAAAACATTCAGTACTTC. Amino acid sequence: CASSLEGSGAKNIQYF.

The rearrangement links TRBV27 to TRBJ2-7; TRBD1 aligns across 9 bases. The CDR3 has 15 residues. The J segment lost 2 bases and the V segment lost 2 bases, leaving 4 bases of the junction unmatched. Germline loops: CDR1 MNHEY, CDR2 SMNVEV (reference sequence). In DNA, the CDR3 is TGTGCCAGCAGTTTAGCCGGGACAGGGCCCTACGAGCAGTACTTC. It translates to CASSLAGTGPYEQYF.

CDR3 DNA: TGTGCCAGTAGTACGGGAGGGGCGCCGGAAAAACTGTTTTTT. Amino acids: CASSTGGAPEKLFF. The chain employs TRBV19 and TRBJ1-4; D is perhaps TRBD1 (5 bases). Germline V lookup: CDR1 LNHDA, CDR2 SQIVND (reference sequence). V lost 4 bases to trimming and J lost 8 bases, with 14 bases between them. The CDR3 sequence is 14 residues long.

The rearrangement joins TRBV11-1 to TRBJ1-5; D gene uncertain. Germline-derived CDR1 and CDR2 are SGHAT and FQDESV (reference sequence). V was pared by 7 bases and J by 3 bases, with 10 bases between. The CDR3 loop spans 13 amino acids. CDR3: CASTRSDNQPQHF. The CDR3 nucleotides are TGTGCCAGCACTCGGTCCGACAATCAGCCCCAGCATTTT. Using reference TRBV11-1 and TRBJ1-5 for the parts outside the CDR3, the full variable domain is EAEVAQSPRYKITEKSQAVAFWCDPISGHATLYWYRQILGQGPELLVQFQDESVVDDSQLPKDRFSAERLKGVDSTLKIQPAELGDSAMYLCASTRSDNQPQHFGDGTRLSIL.